This section outlines one TCR beta chain sequence together with its context. This sample was taken from a study of blood T cell repertoires in COVID-19. Study-level information: The origin of the acute and convalescent COVID-19 samples was the United States, Italy and Spain. The analysed material was cDNA or gDNA that came from T cells, B-cell-depleted T cells, or PBMCs.

TCRdb's copy holds only in-frame clones and misses some; the assay was immunoSEQ multiplex PCR. The sample shows 200,000 or so clones, 80% to 90% of them seen only once. The specimen sequenced was peripheral blood. This receptor was taken from a man in his 70s with active or convalescent COVID-19.

This CDR3 reads CASSQFRTGGMGNQPQHF. The CDR3 DNA reads TGTGCCAGCAGCCAATTCCGGACAGGGGGCATGGGGAATCAGCCCCAGCATTTT. The chain couples TRBV3-1 (or the pseudogene TRBV3-2) to TRBJ1-5, with 11 nucleotides matching TRBD1. In germline, CDR1 is LGHDT, CDR2 YNNKEL (reference sequence). The CDR3 is made up of 18 amino acids. V lost 2 bases and J lost 4; bases outside the gene matches: 10.